One sample yielded the 8 T cell receptor beta chains listed below, sequenced in a study of blood T cell repertoires in COVID-19. Repertoires were generated with immunoSEQ multiplex PCR, while TCRdb's copy carries only in-frame clones and drops some. This repertoire shows hundreds of thousands of clones, under 90% found once; its top ten account for roughly 4.5%. The source material was peripheral blood. The receptors were sampled from a man aged 50 to 60 with acute or convalescent COVID-19.

The gene calls are TRBV12-3 or TRBV12-4 and TRBJ1-2; TRBD1 is a possible D gene (5 bases). Between the trimmed V and J ends, which lost 8 bases and 6 bases, there was a span of 10 bases. The CDR3 loop spans 11 amino acids. The CDR3 DNA follows: TGTGCCAGCGCCAGGGAGGATGGCTACACCTTC. Translating gives CASAREDGYTF.

The V gene is TRBV5-4, the J gene TRBJ2-7; 9 bases fit TRBD2. The CDR3 is made up of 16 amino acids. V was clipped by 0 bases and J by 7 bases; unmatched bases: 11. The V gene's germline CDR1 is SGHNT and CDR2 YYREEE (reference sequence). The CDR3 nucleotides read TGTGCCAGCAGCTTGGGTGGGGCTAGCGGGGTGGAGGAGCAGTACTTC. Its protein is CASSLGGASGVEEQYF. The whole variable domain, filled in from reference TRBV5-4 and TRBJ2-7, reads ETGVTQSPTHLIKTRGQQVTLRCSSQSGHNTVSWYQQALGQGPQFIFQYYREEENGRGNFPPRFSGLQFPNYSSELNVNALELDDSALYLCASSLGGASGVEEQYFGPGTRLTVT.

The J gene is TRBJ2-1, the V gene TRBV6-5; possibly TRBD1 for D (5 bases). V was shortened by 0 bases and J by 7 bases, with 16 bases between the two germline ends. The CDR3 extends over 16 amino acids. Per the germline V gene, CDR1 is MNHEY and CDR2 is SVGAGI. The CDR3 is CASSYSYAAGKNEQFF. CDR3 sequence (DNA): TGTGCCAGCAGTTACTCTTACGCGGCAGGGAAGAATGAGCAGTTCTTC.

The rearrangement joins TRBV10-3 to TRBJ1-1; 7 nucleotides match TRBD1. Germline lookup yields CDR1 ENHRY and CDR2 SYGVKD. V shed 6 bases and J 1 base; nucleotides not matched to a gene: 8. The CDR3 is 15 amino acids. Here the CDR3 DNA reads TGTGCCATCAGAGAGACAGGGCTCGGGAACACTGAAGCTTTCTTT. Residues: CAIRETGLGNTEAFF.

This sequence joins TRBV2 and TRBJ1-2; tentative D call: TRBD1 (6 bases). CDR3 size: 13 residues. The V and J ends lost 8 bases and 8 bases respectively, with 18 bases between them. Germline V lookup: CDR1 SNHLY, CDR2 FYNNEI. In nucleotides, the CDR3 is TGTGCCAGCGGGGGCGGCGTGGTGGCCGGCTACACCTTC. Amino acids: CASGGGVVAGYTF. The full variable domain, with the rest looked up from reference TRBV2 and TRBJ1-2, is EPEVTQTPSHQVTQMGQEVILRCVPISNHLYFYWYRQILGQKVEFLVSFYNNEISEKSEIFDDQFSVERPDGSNFTLKIRSTKLEDSAMYFCASGGGVVAGYTFGSGTRLTVV.

The chain has TRBV5-6 and TRBJ1-2; the D is unclear. The V gene's germline CDR1 is SGHDT and CDR2 YYEEEE. The CDR3 is 13 residues long. V was trimmed by 5 bases and J by 8 bases, leaving 16 bases between them. CDR3 DNA sequence: TGTGCCAGCAGTGCCGCGGGCGAACGGGGCTACACCTTC. This codes for CASSAAGERGYTF.

The chain has TRBV11-2 and TRBJ2-7; 12 bases map to TRBD1. Germline V gives CDR1 SGHAT, CDR2 FQNNGV. This CDR3 contains 16 residues. V lost 5 bases, J lost 7 bases, and 12 bases stayed unmatched. CDR3 nucleotide sequence: TGTGCCAGCAGCCTTCGGGGAGGGGGACAGGGGGCGGAGCAGTACTTC. Amino acids: CASSLRGGGQGAEQYF.

The count of this clone is one. The chain has TRBV2 and TRBJ2-7, with a tentative D call TRBD1 (6 bases). CDR1 and CDR2 from the germline V gene are SNHLY and FYNNEI. The CDR3 loop spans 14 amino acids. V lost 0 bases to trimming and J lost 5 bases, with 11 bases between them. CDR3 region: CASSEAVQGHEQYF. CDR3 in DNA: TGTGCCAGCAGTGAAGCGGTACAGGGCCACGAGCAGTACTTC.